These T cell receptor beta chains were read from a single sample in a study of blood T cell repertoires in COVID-19. Data came from immunoSEQ multiplex PCR; TCRdb stores just in-frame clones and leaves some out. The data show about 270,000 clones, approximately 88% seen once. Material for sequencing was PBMCs or T cells enriched from blood (not recorded which). These receptors were taken from a woman younger than 45 who had recovered from COVID-19. Each CDR3 is given with its conserved first and last residue. D genes are given only for firm matches. The listing skips clone size in some rows; elsewhere it reads once, few, many or a size class.

d_gene | j_gene | abundance | v_gene | CDR3nt | CDR3aa
TRBD2 | TRBJ2-3 | NA | TRBV30 | TGTGCCTGGAGTTTAACTAGCGGGGTCACAGATACGCAGTATTTT | CAWSLTSGVTDTQYF
NA | TRBJ2-5 | NA | TRBV2 | TGTGCCAGCGCGAGACTAAGCGGAGAGACCCAGTACTTC | CASARLSGETQYF
TRBD2 | TRBJ2-3 | NA | TRBV7-3 | TGTGCCAGCAGCCCCGGACTAGCCCGGGAATATACAGATACGCAGTATTTT | CASSPGLAREYTDTQYF
NA | TRBJ1-2 | NA | TRBV27 | TGTGCCAGCAGTTGGGGAGTTGACTATGGCTACACCTTC | CASSWGVDYGYTF
TRBD2 | TRBJ2-1 | NA | TRBV7-9 | TGTGCCAGCAGCCGCATGGTGGGGGGGGGCTACAATGAGCAGTTCTTC | CASSRMVGGGYNEQFF
NA | TRBJ1-5 | few | TRBV12-5 | TGTGCTAGTGGTTTGAAAGGCGGGGAGGTCCTGAGGTCGTGTGGAGATGCTGGCAATCAGCCCCAGCATTTT | CASGLKGGEVLRSCGDAGNQPQHF
NA | TRBJ1-5 | NA | TRBV28 | TGTGCCAGCAGTTTATCCCTTCAAGCAGGGGTGAATCAGCCCCAGCATTTT | CASSLSLQAGVNQPQHF
TRBD1 | TRBJ2-5 | NA | TRBV7-2 | TGTGCCAGCAGCTTAGGGGCAGGGGGCTGGGAGACCCAGTACTTC | CASSLGAGGWETQYF
NA | TRBJ2-7 | NA | TRBV5-1 | TGCGCCAGCAGCTTTACAGGGTCTCCGTCTGTATACGAGCAGTACTTC | CASSFTGSPSVYEQYF
NA | TRBJ1-1 | NA | TRBV5-5 | TGTGCCAGCAGCCCCAGATTGAACACTGAAGCTTTCTTT | CASSPRLNTEAFF
NA | TRBJ2-1 | NA | TRBV3-1/TRBV3-2 | TGTGCCAGCAGCCCCATGGAACGGGACAATGAGCAGTTCTTC | CASSPMERDNEQFF
NA | TRBJ1-5 | NA | TRBV28 | TGTGCCATATCAGGGTTAAGGCAGCCCCAGCATTTT | CAISGLRQPQHF
NA | TRBJ1-6 | NA | TRBV30 | TGTGCCTGTCGGCAGGGTAATTCACCCCTCCACTTT | CACRQGNSPLHF
TRBD2 | TRBJ2-2 | NA | TRBV27 | TGTGCCAGCAGTCCCCCCCGACGGACTAGCGGTTACACCGGGGAGCTGTTTTTT | CASSPPRRTSGYTGELFF
TRBD1 | TRBJ1-2 | NA | TRBV6-5 | TGTGCCAGCAGCAGGGGGCAGGGAGGCTACACCTTC | CASSRGQGGYTF
TRBD1 | TRBJ1-2 | few | TRBV14 | TGTGCCAGCAGCAAAGAACGGACAGGCTATGGCTACACCTTC | CASSKERTGYGYTF
TRBD1 | TRBJ2-1 | NA | TRBV19 | TGTGCCAGTAGTACGACAGGGGGCTACAATGAGCAGTTCTTC | CASSTTGGYNEQFF
NA | TRBJ2-7 | NA | TRBV11-3 | TGTGCCAGCAGCTCCACTAGGCCCCTCCCCGAGCAGTACTTC | CASSSTRPLPEQYF
NA | TRBJ1-2 | NA | TRBV7-9 | TGTGCCAGCAGCTTAGTTCCGCCGGGCTATGGCTACACCTTC | CASSLVPPGYGYTF
TRBD1 | TRBJ1-6 | NA | TRBV7-9 | TGTGCCAGCAGCTACGGACAGGGGGGCTCCTATAATTCACCCCTCCACTTT | CASSYGQGGSYNSPLHF
TRBD2 | TRBJ2-1 | NA | TRBV6-4 | TGTGCCAGCAGTGCCCAAGGAAGCGGGAGTAATGAGCAGTTCTTC | CASSAQGSGSNEQFF
TRBD2 | TRBJ2-5 | NA | TRBV19 | TGTGCCAGTAGTATAGGGGGACTAGCGGGTGACTTCGGGACCCAGTACTTC | CASSIGGLAGDFGTQYF
TRBD1 | TRBJ2-7 | NA | TRBV7-9 | TGTGCCAGCAGCTTAGGGATGACAGGGCCTACCTACGAGCAGTACTTC | CASSLGMTGPTYEQYF
NA | TRBJ2-1 | once | TRBV7-2 | TGTGCCAGCACGAGACAGCCCCGCTCCTACAATGAGCAGTTCTTC | CASTRQPRSYNEQFF
NA | TRBJ2-1 | NA | TRBV2 | TGTGCCAGCAGTGAAGTCCTAGCCGACAATGAGCAGTTCTTC | CASSEVLADNEQFF
TRBD2 | TRBJ2-5 | NA | TRBV29-1 | TGCAGCGTTGATACAGCGGGAGGGTGGTACGGGCAAGAGACCCAGTACTTC | CSVDTAGGWYGQETQYF
NA | TRBJ1-2 | NA | TRBV28 | TGTGCCAGCAGTTTTATCCAAGTGAGGGAAGGGTATGGCTACACCTTC | CASSFIQVREGYGYTF
NA | TRBJ2-3 | NA | TRBV7-8 | TGTGCCAGCAGCTTTGGGACTGCAGATACGCAGTATTTT | CASSFGTADTQYF
NA | TRBJ1-1 | NA | TRBV3-1/TRBV3-2 | TGTGCCAGCAAGGACAGCAGGCTCCGGGCTTTCTTT | CASKDSRLRAFF
NA | TRBJ1-1 | NA | TRBV7-8 | TGTGCCAGCAGCTTAAAGAGAGGGTTCACTGAAGCTTTCTTT | CASSLKRGFTEAFF
NA | TRBJ1-2 | NA | TRBV29-1 | TGCAGCGTTGTCCGCCACGGGAGCGCCTATGGCTACACCTTC | CSVVRHGSAYGYTF
TRBD1 | TRBJ2-1 | NA | TRBV30 | TGTGCCTGGAAACCTAGACAGGGGGTGCCCTACAATGAGCAGTTCTTC | CAWKPRQGVPYNEQFF
NA | TRBJ2-7 | NA | TRBV9 | TGTGCCAGCAGCGTAGCCACAGGTACCCTCTACGAGCAGTACTTC | CASSVATGTLYEQYF
TRBD1 | TRBJ2-2 | NA | TRBV7-8 | TGTGCCAGCAGCTTGGACAGGGTCACCGGGGAGCTGTTTTTT | CASSLDRVTGELFF
NA | TRBJ1-2 | NA | TRBV5-1 | TGCGCCAGCAGCGTGGAATCCCATGACAGACTCCTGAACTATGGCTACACCTTC | CASSVESHDRLLNYGYTF
NA | TRBJ1-2 | NA | TRBV28 | TGTGCCAGCAGTTTAAGTGGTGTTAACGGGAACTATGGCTACACCTTC | CASSLSGVNGNYGYTF
NA | TRBJ2-1 | NA | TRBV7-9 | TGTGCCAGCAGCTTAGCTAGCGGTAACAATGAGCAGTTCTTC | CASSLASGNNEQFF
NA | TRBJ2-7 | once | TRBV18 | TGTGCCAGCTCGCTAGATCAGGGGAACGAGCAGTACTTC | CASSLDQGNEQYF
NA | TRBJ1-2 | NA | TRBV5-1 | TGCGCCAGCAGCCGAGGGTTGGGCTATGGCTACACCTTC | CASSRGLGYGYTF
NA | TRBJ1-2 | NA | TRBV6-5 | TGTGCCAGCAGACAGGTGGGGGGCTACACCTTC | CASRQVGGYTF
NA | TRBJ2-5 | NA | TRBV9 | TGTGCCAGCAGCGTAGAGGGCGTAGCGAGCGAGACCCAGTACTTC | CASSVEGVASETQYF
TRBD1 | TRBJ1-5 | NA | TRBV19 | TGTGCCAGTAAGGACAGGGGCTATCAGCCCCAGCATTTT | CASKDRGYQPQHF
NA | TRBJ2-1 | NA | TRBV12-3/TRBV12-4 | TGTGCCTCGACAGCTAATACCTACAATGAGCAGTTCTTC | CASTANTYNEQFF
TRBD2 | TRBJ2-3 | NA | TRBV7-6 | TGTGCCAGCAGCTTAGTACCTCGAAGGACTAGCGGGACAGCAGATACGCAGTATTTT | CASSLVPRRTSGTADTQYF
TRBD1 | TRBJ1-5 | NA | TRBV28 | TGTGCCATCGAGGAAAGCCCTGGGCACAGGGGGGTCAATCAGCCCCAGCATTTT | CAIEESPGHRGVNQPQHF
TRBD1 | TRBJ2-7 | NA | TRBV6-6 | TGTGCCAGCAGATCCACTGGGACAGATCACTACGAGCAGTACTTC | CASRSTGTDHYEQYF
NA | TRBJ1-2 | NA | TRBV6-6 | TGTGCCAGCAGTTACTCGCCTCAGGGAAACTTCTATGGCTACACCTTC | CASSYSPQGNFYGYTF
NA | TRBJ2-5 | NA | TRBV6-2/TRBV6-3 | TGTGCCAGCAGTTACCGGCAGGCGCAAGAGACCCAGTACTTC | CASSYRQAQETQYF
NA | TRBJ1-3 | NA | TRBV4-2 | TGTGCCAGCAGCCAAGGAGCCATGAGCTCTGGAAACACCATATATTTT | CASSQGAMSSGNTIYF